A single sample gave rise to the 9 T cell receptor beta chains below, sequenced in a study of blood T cell repertoires in COVID-19. Clones were sequenced by immunoSEQ multiplex PCR, and TCRdb holds only the in-frame ones, with some missing. The sample contains about 130,000 clones, roughly nine tenths of which appear only once. Sequencing input: peripheral blood. The source of these receptors is a man aged 55 to 70 with COVID-19, enrolled during active disease.

The rearrangement joins TRBV7-9 to TRBJ2-1, with D perhaps matching TRBD2 (5 bases). The length of the CDR3 is 14 residues. CDR1 is SEHNR, CDR2 FQNEAQ, per germline (reference sequence). V gave up 5 bases and J gave up 5 bases, with 13 bases separating them. The CDR3 spells CASSLSEGDNEQFF. Here the CDR3 DNA reads TGTGCCAGCAGCCTTTCCGAGGGCGACAATGAGCAGTTCTTC. The full variable domain, with the rest looked up from reference TRBV7-9 and TRBJ2-1, is DTGVSQNPRHKITKRGQNVTFRCDPISEHNRLYWYRQTLGQGPEFLTYFQNEAQLEKSRLLSDRFSAERPKGSFSTLEIQRTEQGDSAMYLCASSLSEGDNEQFFGPGTRLTVL.

This chain uses TRBV12-5 with TRBJ2-2; TRBD2 aligns across 8 bases. The CDR3 has 13 amino acids. J lost 3 bases, V lost 8 bases, and 2 bases had no gene match. Per germline, CDR1 LGHNT and CDR2 FRNRAP. This CDR3 reads CASQREYTGELFF. CDR3 nucleotides: TGTGCTAGTCAGCGGGAGTACACCGGGGAGCTGTTTTTT.

V gene TRBV18 combines with J gene TRBJ2-7, with a possible D match to TRBD2 (6 bases). Germline loops: CDR1 KGHSH, CDR2 LQKENI. CDR3 length: 14 residues. Trimming took off 3 bases at V and 3 bases at J, with 12 bases between the two ends. This CDR3 reads CASSPGGSGYEQYF. For the CDR3, the DNA is TGTGCCAGCTCACCCGGGGGATCGGGCTACGAGCAGTACTTC. Using reference TRBV18 and TRBJ2-7 for the parts outside the CDR3, the full variable domain is NAGVMQNPRHLVRRRGQEARLRCSPMKGHSHVYWYRQLPEEGLKFMVYLQKENIIDESGMPKERFSAEFPKEGPSILRIQQVVRGDSAAYFCASSPGGSGYEQYFGPGTRLTVT.

Note on this clone: The identical CDR3 is also encoded by other nucleotide sequences in the sample. The chain recombines TRBV30 with TRBJ1-5, with D tentatively TRBD1 (5 bases). The germline V gene encodes CDR1 GTSNPN and CDR2 SVGIG (reference sequence). CDR3 length: 13 residues. V was trimmed by 0 bases and J by 6 bases, leaving 9 bases between them. CDR3 amino acids: CAWSVLGGQPQHF. In DNA, the CDR3 is TGTGCCTGGAGTGTACTGGGGGGTCAGCCCCAGCATTTT.

The V and J genes are TRBV7-6 and TRBJ1-2; 7 bases align to TRBD1. V lost 5 bases, J lost 4 bases, and 10 bases stayed unmatched. The CDR3 loop spans 15 amino acids. In germline, CDR1 is SGHVS, CDR2 FNYEAQ. The CDR3 region has the DNA TGTGCCAGCAGCATAAGGGACAGCGCACTCTATGGCTACACCTTC. It codes for CASSIRDSALYGYTF.

The J gene is TRBJ1-5, the V gene TRBV15; D gene unclear. The germline V gene has CDR1 LNHNV and CDR2 YYDKDF (reference sequence). V was trimmed by 0 bases and J by 9 bases, leaving 6 bases between them. This CDR3 contains 12 residues. CDR3 in DNA: TGTGCCACCAGCAGAGAGAGAGGGCCCCAGCATTTT. Translation gives CATSRERGPQHF.

The J gene is TRBJ1-4, the V gene TRBV23-1; 8 bases agree with TRBD1. Being an ORF, TRBV23-1 has a function that is uncertain. The CDR3 spans 16 residues. V gave up 0 bases and J gave up 6 bases; unmatched junction bases: 6. The CDR3 spells CASSQSDRVIDEKLFF. The DNA for the CDR3 is TGCGCCAGCAGTCAATCGGACAGGGTGATAGATGAAAAACTGTTTTTT.

The V and J genes are TRBV25-1 and TRBJ2-1, with 10 bases lining up with TRBD2. The trim removed 4 bases at V and 7 bases at J, leaving 13 bases unmatched. Germline loops: CDR1 MGHDK, CDR2 SYGVNS. This CDR3 contains 17 residues. CDR3: CASSALAGAFSRNEQFF. CDR3 coding DNA: TGTGCCAGCAGTGCCCTAGCGGGAGCTTTTTCTAGAAATGAGCAGTTCTTC.

The V and J genes are TRBV2 and TRBJ1-3; TRBD1 is a possible D gene (6 bases). There are 14 residues in the CDR3. Per the germline V gene, CDR1 is SNHLY and CDR2 is FYNNEI. V shed 8 bases and J shed 4 bases, with 15 bases lying between them. CDR3 sequence: CASARGSLGNTIYF. The CDR3 bases are TGTGCCAGCGCCAGGGGATCGCTCGGAAACACCATATATTTT.